This T cell receptor beta chain was identified in a study of regulatory T cells in long-lasting Graves disease. This CDR3 is built from 12 residues. Trimming at V came to 5 bases and at J to 6 bases, leaving 4 bases not matched to a gene. CDR1 and CDR2 (germline): SNHLY, FYNNEI. With iRepertoire HTBI primers and Arm-PCR of CDR3 regions, TCR beta libraries were built. TCRdb recomputed calls from the multiplex PCR reads with MiXCR, one row per CDR3 protein. Here the sample spans hundreds of thousands of distinct CDR3 sequences, over 15% being singletons. There are many counts of this clonotype. The sample's time point: newly diagnosed GD, antithyroid drugs for less than 3 months. Isolated PBMC RNA provided the starting material for the TCR library. This sample was shared with a second study, whose subject was T cells in Graves' hyperthyroidism and ophthalmopathy.

The receptor comes from a man between 35 and 55 years old with Graves disease. The sample was peripheral blood mononuclear cells (PBMCs), taken at new diagnosis, from a patient treated with antithyroid drugs. The chain uses TRBV2 and TRBJ2-7; 7 nucleotides match TRBD1. In DNA, the CDR3 is TGTGCCAGCAGTTCACAGGGGTTCGAGCAGTACTTC. This gives the protein CASSSQGFEQYF.